This T cell receptor beta chain was found in a study of cytomegalovirus exposure and HLA in healthy donors (dated by TCRdb to between 2016 and 2019). Looking at the study overall: A later analysis indicated that the 120 or so validation repertoires were generated on the platform also employed for the 700 or so repertoires of the first cohort. The study combined high-throughput TCR immunosequencing, statistical association of individual TCRs with disease status, and machine learning to predict cytomegalovirus infection status. Along with the roughly 700-subject first cohort, a separate validation cohort of 120 different subjects was used. The aim of the study was to test whether cataloging public T cell receptors could identify signatures of past pathogen exposure.

The donors belonged to the validation cohort of approximately 130 subjects, which was separate from the roughly 700-subject first cohort. A note on this clone: This clone's antigen is unknown. Qualities for individual bases were not recorded, and no much larger clone is one base off. This CDR3 is also generated by other DNA sequences in the sample.

The paper's findings and limits, for the study overall: The study listed approximately 150 TCR beta chains as associated with cytomegalovirus. A later analysis had no HLA typing for the validation cohort, so co-occurrence there was scored across all 110 or so repertoires. A few of the identified cytomegalovirus-associated TCR beta chains were confirmed in vitro to be specific for cytomegalovirus antigens. While some public TCRs were present in many individuals, most TCR sequences turned up only very rarely across donors. Of the cluster scores, approximately 94% were above 0 in a later analysis, which found that TCRs clustered in the first cohort also tended to co-occur in the 95 to 150 validation repertoires. Cytomegalovirus status was reported to be diagnosed by the classifier with high specificity and sensitivity in both the original and validation cohorts. The authors suggested that the approach could potentially be extended to other disease states and immunological phenotypes.

Library prep was done by the immunoSEQ multiplex PCR assay. The paper's data handling went like this. A statistical classification framework was built to diagnose cytomegalovirus status from the catalog of TCR beta chain sequences. TCRdb limited this immuneACCESS table to in-frame rearrangements with V and J called. A share of clones is missing; checked studies link under half to unresolved V genes, and the rest is unexplained. The V and J calls and clone size come from that table; D and trimming were worked out from the DNA. This sample has 250,000 to 350,000 clones in its table, and 70% to 90% of those were observed once. The ten most abundant clones make up 0.65% to 0.85% of the sample. As encoded in the germline V gene, CDR1 is LGHNA while CDR2 is YSLEER. From the cysteine up to the phenylalanine, the CDR3 has a length of 15 residues. The read is trimmed to its CDR3 DNA, 45 bases read in frame from base 1. V and J are trimmed by 0 bases and 1 base, and the gene matches miss 3 bases of the junction.

Sequencing was done on a sample of PBMCs. Recombination joined TRBV4-3 with TRBJ2-7, with 7 bases in between that match TRBD2. This clonotype was sampled from a young woman in good health and CMV-seronegative. The CDR3 reads CASSQDSGGSYEQYF. DNA sequence: TGCGCCAGCAGCCAAGATTCCGGGGGGTCCTACGAGCAGTACTTC.